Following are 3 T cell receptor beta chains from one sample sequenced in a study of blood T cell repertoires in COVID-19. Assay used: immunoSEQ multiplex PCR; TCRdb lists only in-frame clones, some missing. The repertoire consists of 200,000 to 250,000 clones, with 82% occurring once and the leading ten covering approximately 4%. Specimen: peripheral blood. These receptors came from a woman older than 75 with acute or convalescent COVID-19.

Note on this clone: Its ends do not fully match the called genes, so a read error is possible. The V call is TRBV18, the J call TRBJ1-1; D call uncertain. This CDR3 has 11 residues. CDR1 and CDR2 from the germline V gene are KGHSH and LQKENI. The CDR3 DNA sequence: TGTGCCAGCTCACCAAACAGTGAAGCTTTCTTT. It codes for CASSPNSEAFF.

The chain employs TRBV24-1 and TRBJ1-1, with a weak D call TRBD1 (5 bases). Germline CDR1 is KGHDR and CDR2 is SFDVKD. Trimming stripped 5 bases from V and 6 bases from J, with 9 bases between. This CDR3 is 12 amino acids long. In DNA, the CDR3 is TGTGCCACCAGTGGCCTGACAGCTGAAGCTTTCTTT. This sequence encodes CATSGLTAEAFF.

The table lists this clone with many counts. The CDR3: CASSKGRSQQYF. CDR3 DNA sequence: TGTGCCAGCAGCAAAGGCAGATCTCAACAGTACTTC. This sequence joins TRBV21-1 and TRBJ2-7; the table names TRBD1, a call not compared with the DNA. TRBV21-1 is a pseudogene locus. The CDR3 runs 12 residues.